This entry features one T cell receptor beta chain sequence. 60 Vbeta and 13 Jbeta primers were used in PCR. Profiling relied on immunoSEQ multiplex PCR, and the TCRdb table lists in-frame clones only, not all of them. Of about 98,000 clones in the sample, 60% to 80% were seen once. This sample is drawn from a study of cytomegalovirus exposure and HLA in healthy donors. V was shortened by 2 bases and J by 1 base, with 16 bases between the two germline ends. This CDR3 has 17 residues. CDR1 is MNHEY and CDR2 is SMNVEV in the germline V gene (reference sequence). The origin of this receptor is a female donor in good health and CMV-seronegative. This chain joins TRBV27 and TRBJ2-3, with a tentative D call TRBD1 (5 bases). What was sequenced was PBMCs. The CDR3 loop reads CASSLAAGILGTDTQYF. The CDR3 nucleotides are TGTGCCAGCAGTTTAGCGGCAGGGATCTTGGGCACAGATACGCAGTATTTT.